This T cell receptor beta chain emerged from a study of blood T cells in healthy people across ages (dated by TCRdb to between 2015 and 2016). Regarding the complete study: In model experiments, roughly one uniquely barcoded TCR beta cDNA molecule per two T cells was captured by template switching. The donors were divided into four age groups: young (average around 17 years), middle-aged (approximately 41), aged (62) and long-lived (more than 75). The study measured age-related changes in TCR beta repertoire diversity using deep sequencing normalized with unique cDNA molecular identifiers. To avoid experimental bias, donors of different ages were randomly spread across the sequencing lanes. For two donors (one aged 18 to 29 and one aged 80 or older), the study analyzed two additional independent replicas of 1 million unique cDNA reads from the same blood draw. On the study overall, not on this receptor specifically: Observed TCR beta diversity per million T cells fell roughly linearly with age, and a significant reduction was already apparent by age approximately 40. Donor CMV infection status was unknown, potentially confounding age-related changes in expanded clonotypes. A strong correlation was found between observed TCR beta diversity and the percentage of naive T cells measured by flow cytometry. Since profiling was done on bulk unsorted PBMCs, naive and antigen-experienced compartments could not be conclusively compared. The long-lived group showed more naive CD4+ T cells, fewer expanded clones and increased TCR diversity than the aged group, suggesting age selection. Estimates of total diversity based on one million sequenced T cells were considered lower bounds and underestimates.

The library was generated by 5' RACE. TCRdb shows the sequencer as Illumina HiSeq 2500. A second PCR of roughly 7 to 11 cycles was performed with a sample-barcoded 5' primer and a J-beta primer mix. Each TCR beta cDNA molecule received a unique molecular identifier from a template-switch 5' adaptor carrying 12 random nucleotides. Each sample yielded at least 2.5 million CDR3-containing paired-end reads. First-strand cDNA synthesis was performed from all RNA using the Mint cDNA synthesis kit, with priming by a TRBC-specific oligonucleotide. Following uracil-DNA glycosylase treatment, all cDNA underwent a first 18-cycle PCR with the universal primers M1SS and BC2_uni_R. Per the original workflow: For normalization, 1 million high-quality reads, each with a distinct molecular identifier, were randomly selected from each sample. Instead of being binned into consensus sequences, reads with shared molecular identifiers were discarded. MiTCR, run with a Q25 quality threshold and the strictest error-elimination algorithm, handled CDR3 identification, clonotype clustering and error correction. A nonparametric unseen species model with Euler transformation was used to estimate a lower bound on total TCR beta diversity. The public reads were quality trimmed at Q25 with fastp and then assembled into clones with MiXCR by TCRdb, keeping productive beta chains. Duplicate CDR3 protein sequences are folded into a single record with the most common DNA and genes. In this record, the V and J calls reflect TCRdb's handling and not the investigators' own analysis. The sample data list hundreds of thousands of distinct CDR3 sequences, and around 50% of these were observed just once. The top ten constitute less than 15% of the sample.

Donors were a few dozen systemically healthy Caucasian individuals from Russia aged roughly 6 to 90 years. Each donor gave approximately 9.4 milliliters of peripheral blood, drawn into EDTA-treated Vacutainer tubes. Ficoll-Paque density-gradient centrifugation was used to isolate PBMCs, with at least 6.5 million per sample. Total RNA, at least 6 micrograms per sample, was extracted from PBMCs with Trizol reagent. The percentages of naive CD45RAhigh/CD27high T cells were determined by flow cytometry on a PBMC aliquot from every donor. The CDR3, cysteine through phenylalanine, is 15 amino acids long. CDR3 DNA only is kept here, 45 bases in frame from base 1. Cut back by 6 bases and 5 bases, the V and J ends lie 19 bases apart. Based on the germline V gene, the CDR1 and CDR2 sequences are SNHLY and FYNNEI. On this clonotype: The target of this receptor is not known. Within one base of it there is no much larger clone, and no base qualities were kept.

The TCR originated in a woman aged 80 or over in good health. Sequenced material: blood. The chain is assembled from TRBV2 and TRBJ1-1, with no reliable assignment of the D segment. The CDR3 corresponds to CASSAHPVFPTEAFF. The base sequence is TGTGCCAGCAGCGCGCACCCGGTGTTTCCTACTGAAGCTTTCTTT.